The 8 T cell receptor beta chains below come from one sample, sequenced in a study of cytotoxic CD8 clonotypes in ibrutinib-treated CLL. Produced via immunoSEQ multiplex PCR; TCRdb's table is partial and in-frame only. There are some 170,000 clones in the sample; about 88% occur only once, and around 2.7% lies in the top ten. The sequences come from PBMCs, collected at disease progression, from a patient treated with ibrutinib. These receptors originate from a human donor with chronic lymphocytic leukemia.

The genes are TRBV6-1 and TRBJ2-5; weak D call: TRBD2 (6 bases). The germline CDR1 and CDR2 sequences are MNHNS and SASEGT. Trimming left V 2 bases short and J 4 bases short, with 20 bases between. CDR3 length equals 17 residues. The CDR3 DNA reads as TGTGCCAGCAGTGAATACCCTAGCGCAAGAGGTGGAGAGACCCAGTACTTC. Protein sequence: CASSEYPSARGGETQYF.

The chain is built from TRBV4-2 and TRBJ2-5; 10 bases align to TRBD2. V shed 2 bases, J shed 4 bases, and the junction held 7 bases outside the gene matches. CDR3 size: 16 residues. Germline V lookup: CDR1 LGHNA, CDR2 YNFKEQ. CDR3 bases: TGTGCCAGCAGCCAACCTCGAGCGGGAGGGGGAGAGACCCAGTACTTC. Its translation is CASSQPRAGGGETQYF.

The gene calls are TRBV29-1 and TRBJ1-1; D uncertain. The CDR3 consists of 13 residues. Per germline, CDR1 SQVTM and CDR2 ANQGSEA. Trimming took 7 bases from V and 2 from J, leaving 14 bases between them. CDR3 DNA: TGCAGCGCAAAAAGTGCCCTAAACACTGAAGCTTTCTTT. Amino acid sequence: CSAKSALNTEAFF.

V gene TRBV7-8 combines with J gene TRBJ1-5; D might be TRBD1 (6 bases). Trimming removed 5 bases at V and 0 bases at J, with 17 bases between. The germline CDR1 and CDR2 sequences are SGHVS and FQNEAQ. The CDR3 runs 17 residues. As DNA, the CDR3 is TGTGCCAGCAGCCGGGGGGGCGGACAGACTAGCAATCAGCCCCAGCATTTT. Translated: CASSRGGGQTSNQPQHF.

This clone showed up just once. V is TRBV9 and J is TRBJ1-1, with D unclear. Deletions cut 3 bases from V and 0 bases from J, with 9 bases between. There are 14 residues in the CDR3. The germline gives CDR1 SGDLS, CDR2 YYNGEE. The CDR3 region is CASSALEMNTEAFF. The CDR3 region has the DNA TGTGCCAGCAGCGCCTTGGAGATGAACACTGAAGCTTTCTTT.

The chain joins TRBV15 to TRBJ1-2; 9 positions match TRBD1. Germline trimming cut 2 bases from V and 14 bases from J; bases unmatched to any gene: 9. The CDR3 loop spans 13 amino acids. Germline values: CDR1 LNHNV, CDR2 YYDKDF (reference sequence). Here the CDR3 reads CATSRWGDREGTF. Written as DNA, the CDR3 is TGTGCCACCAGCAGATGGGGGGACAGGGAAGGTACCTTC. Full variable domain (remainder filled in from reference TRBV15 and TRBJ1-2): DAMVIQNPRYQVTQFGKPVTLSCSQTLNHNVMYWYQQKSSQAPKLLFHYYDKDFNNEADTPDNFQSRRPNTSFCFLDIRSPGLGDTAMYLCATSRWGDREGTFGSGTRLTVV.

The V and J genes are TRBV5-4 and TRBJ1-1; 8 nucleotides line up with TRBD1. The CDR3 consists of 15 residues. CDR1 is SGHNT and CDR2 is YYREEE in the germline V gene (reference sequence). With V trimmed by 0 bases and J by 2 bases, 3 bases remained unmatched. The CDR3 coding sequence is TGTGCCAGCAGCTTGGGCAGGGGGCGAAACACTGAAGCTTTCTTT. Protein: CASSLGRGRNTEAFF.

This chain connects TRBV9 to TRBJ2-7; D is undetermined. The CDR3 consists of 13 residues. Germline values: CDR1 SGDLS, CDR2 YYNGEE. V was clipped by 4 bases and J by 6 bases, with 14 bases between them. The CDR3 here is CASSPSFWGEQYF. The DNA of the CDR3 is TGTGCCAGCAGCCCCTCTTTTTGGGGCGAGCAGTACTTC.